Listed here are 25 T cell receptor beta chains from one sample, sequenced in a study of shared T cell receptors in the human thymus. The assay was immunoSEQ multiplex PCR, and TCRdb's table has in-frame clones only and misses some. In the table there are about 380,000 clones, around 95% of which are singletons. Material for sequencing was thymocytes. Every receptor here comes from a human donor.

The genes are TRBV5-1 and TRBJ1-2; D perhaps matches TRBD1 (6 bases). CDR1 is SGHRS, CDR2 YFSETQ, per germline. V lost 0 bases and J 1 base, leaving 25 bases between the germline ends. The CDR3 has 20 amino acids. The CDR3 protein is CASSLGRVSVGQLCNYGYTF. CDR3 nucleotide sequence: TGCGCCAGCAGCTTGGGAAGGGTGTCAGTTGGACAGTTATGTAACTATGGCTACACCTTC.

The rearrangement links TRBV19 to TRBJ1-1; TRBD1 matches 8 bases. J gave up 4 bases and V 2 bases, and 6 bases lay outside the gene matches. Per the germline V gene, CDR1 is LNHDA and CDR2 is SQIVND (reference sequence). The CDR3 is made up of 15 amino acids. DNA for the CDR3: TGTGCCAGTAGTATATCAGGGGGCATGGGCACTGAAGCTTTCTTT. Encoded protein: CASSISGGMGTEAFF. The full variable domain, with the rest looked up from reference TRBV19 and TRBJ1-1, is DGGITQSPKYLFRKEGQNVTLSCEQNLNHDAMYWYRQDPGQGLRLIYYSQIVNDFQKGDIAEGYSVSREKKESFPLTVTSAQKNPTAFYLCASSISGGMGTEAFFGQGTRLTVV.

This chain links TRBV11-2 with TRBJ2-7; a weak D match, TRBD2 (5 bases). V lost 6 bases, J lost 4 bases, and 16 bases lay in between. Germline V gives CDR1 SGHAT, CDR2 FQNNGV. The CDR3 totals 14 residues. The CDR3 loop reads CASSLGDERYEQYF. The DNA for the CDR3 is TGTGCCAGCAGTCTAGGTGACGAGCGGTACGAGCAGTACTTC.

CDR3 region: CASSSPGTSYNEQFF. Here the CDR3 DNA reads TGTGCCAGCAGCTCCCCCGGGACTAGCTACAATGAGCAGTTCTTC. The chain employs TRBV5-4 and TRBJ2-1; 8 nucleotides agree with TRBD2. V gave up 3 bases and J gave up 3 bases; unmatched junction bases: 5. From germline, CDR1 is SGHNT and CDR2 YYREEE (reference sequence). The CDR3 spans 15 residues.

The rearrangement uses TRBV15 and TRBJ1-1, with a possible D match to TRBD1 (5 bases). The CDR3 runs to 17 residues. Germline CDR1 is LNHNV and CDR2 is YYDKDF (reference sequence). V was pared by 0 bases and J by 1 base, with 15 bases between. CDR3 region: CATSRDHKGRGNTEAFF. CDR3 sequence (DNA): TGTGCCACCAGCAGAGACCATAAGGGGAGGGGGAACACTGAAGCTTTCTTT.

The chain has TRBV5-1 and TRBJ2-3; D gene unclear. Germline CDR1 and CDR2: SGHRS and YFSETQ. CDR3 length: 13 amino acids. The germline V and J ends were trimmed by 4 bases and 4 bases, with 10 bases remaining between them. The CDR3 region has the DNA TGCGCCAGCAGCCTACCCAAGGCAGATACGCAGTATTTT. This codes for CASSLPKADTQYF.

V usage is TRBV7-9 and J usage is TRBJ2-3, with D possibly matching TRBD1 (6 bases). V lost 1 base, J lost 2 bases, and 16 bases lay in between. Germline CDR1 is SEHNR and CDR2 is FQNEAQ (reference sequence). The length of the CDR3 is 17 residues. The CDR3 spells CASSLERLGGLTDTQYF. For the CDR3, the DNA is TGTGCCAGCAGCTTAGAACGTCTTGGGGGCCTCACAGATACGCAGTATTTT.

The rearrangement uses TRBV4-2 and TRBJ2-4; a weak D match, TRBD2 (5 bases). Trimming stripped 0 bases from V and 2 bases from J, with 17 bases between. This CDR3 has 18 amino acids. Germline lookup yields CDR1 LGHNA and CDR2 YNFKEQ. The CDR3 loop reads CASSQDGGGPGSKNIQYF. Written as DNA, the CDR3 is TGTGCCAGCAGCCAAGATGGTGGCGGGCCGGGGTCCAAAAACATTCAGTACTTC.

The CDR3 bases are TGCAGCGTTGAGTTCAGGGGGCGCGGATCCCTCGAGCAGTACTTC. It translates to CSVEFRGRGSLEQYF. The V and J genes are TRBV29-1 and TRBJ2-7; 8 bases are a match to TRBD1. The trim removed 3 bases at V and 6 bases at J, leaving 13 bases unmatched. The CDR3 extends over 15 amino acids. The V gene's germline CDR1 is SQVTM and CDR2 ANQGSEA.

The chain recombines TRBV28 with TRBJ2-7; 15 bases align to TRBD2. V dropped 4 bases and J dropped 9; count of bases not matched to a gene: 13. Germline V lookup: CDR1 MDHEN, CDR2 SYDVKM. The CDR3 extends over 17 amino acids. CDR3 sequence: CASSYPKVGTSGRTQYF. The CDR3 region has the DNA TGTGCCAGCAGTTATCCCAAGGTCGGGACTAGCGGGAGGACGCAGTACTTC.

The rearrangement uses TRBV5-1 and TRBJ2-7; 10 positions match TRBD2. Per germline, CDR1 SGHRS and CDR2 YFSETQ. This CDR3 is 18 amino acids long. Unmatched junction bases numbered 12, after V lost 3 bases and J lost 0 bases. CDR3 region: CASSCPVPSSGSSYEQYF. CDR3 DNA: TGCGCCAGCAGCTGCCCCGTGCCCTCTAGCGGGAGCTCCTACGAGCAGTACTTC.

This rearrangement joins TRBV14 to TRBJ2-5; TRBD1 agrees at 8 bases. Trimming took 4 bases from V and 4 from J; bases not matched to a gene: 11. Germline lookup yields CDR1 SGHDN and CDR2 FVKESK. CDR3 size: 16 residues. The CDR3 DNA reads TGTGCCAGCAGCCTAGCCCCAGGGGGCTTTCGAGAGACCCAGTACTTC. Translated, it gives CASSLAPGGFRETQYF.

This clone has only one observation. The chain employs TRBV15 and TRBJ1-2, with 7 bases aligning to TRBD1. There are 17 residues in the CDR3. Per the germline V gene, CDR1 is LNHNV and CDR2 is YYDKDF (reference sequence). J was trimmed by 1 base and V by 0 bases; bases with no gene match: 8. CDR3 nucleotide sequence: TGTGCCACCAGCAGAGAAGGGGGCCCACCGGATAACTATGGCTACACCTTC. Translated: CATSREGGPPDNYGYTF.

The CDR3 loop is CASSYTGGVYNEQFF. As DNA, the CDR3 is TGTGCCAGCAGCTACACAGGGGGCGTCTACAATGAGCAGTTCTTC. The genes are TRBV5-8 and TRBJ2-1; TRBD1 aligns across 9 bases. With V trimmed by 3 bases and J by 3 bases, 4 bases remained unmatched. Germline CDR1 is SGHTS and CDR2 is YDEGEE. The CDR3 has 15 residues.

This CDR3 is CASSSIWTGRKTGELFF. The CDR3, as DNA: TGTGCCAGCAGCTCAATCTGGACAGGGAGAAAGACCGGGGAGCTGTTTTTT. The rearrangement joins TRBV11-2 to TRBJ2-2; 8 positions match TRBD1. Germline V CDR1 and CDR2: SGHAT, FQNNGV. CDR3 length: 17 amino acids. V gave up 4 bases and J gave up 5 bases; unmatched junction bases: 12.

This chain connects TRBV14 to TRBJ2-1; 7 bases line up with TRBD1. The germline gives CDR1 SGHDN, CDR2 FVKESK. CDR3 length equals 17 residues. V gave up 0 bases and J gave up 2 bases; unmatched junction bases: 7. The CDR3 coding sequence is TGTGCCAGCAGCCAAGAAACCCCAGGGGGTACCTACAATGAGCAGTTCTTC. Its translation: CASSQETPGGTYNEQFF.

This chain joins TRBV4-1 and TRBJ2-4; D gene uncertain. The germline V gene has CDR1 MGHRA and CDR2 YSYEKL. V was trimmed by 2 bases and J by 0 bases, leaving 17 bases between them. The CDR3 length is 18 residues. The CDR3 bases are TGCGCCAGCAGCCAACCCTACGCCCAGGAGCCAGCCAAAAACATTCAGTACTTC. It specifies CASSQPYAQEPAKNIQYF.

This clone was found once. The chain joins TRBV5-6 to TRBJ1-2; D not certain. This CDR3 has 12 amino acids. Germline V gene sequence: CDR1 SGHDT, CDR2 YYEEEE. With 1 base removed from V and 7 bases from J, the gap between germline ends came to 8 bases. The CDR3 bases are TGTGCCAGCAGCTTGCGGGCTTGTGGCTACACCTTC. Translation gives CASSLRACGYTF.

The CDR3: CASSARERPATQYF. The CDR3 DNA sequence: TGTGCCAGCAGTGCACGCGAGAGGCCCGCTACGCAGTATTTT. The chain has TRBV27 and TRBJ2-3; D call uncertain. This CDR3 spans 14 amino acids. Trimming stripped 5 bases from V and 8 bases from J, with 17 bases between. Germline V gives CDR1 MNHEY, CDR2 SMNVEV (reference sequence).

This chain uses TRBV29-1 with TRBJ1-3; TRBD1 might be the D (5 bases). The V gene lost 7 bases and the J gene lost 2 bases, with 24 bases spanning the gap. CDR3 length: 17 residues. From germline, CDR1 is SQVTM and CDR2 ANQGSEA. CDR3 residues: CSASSGLEGFPGNTIYF. The CDR3 nucleotides are TGCAGCGCCTCGTCAGGGCTAGAAGGATTCCCTGGAAACACCATATATTTT.

This sequence joins TRBV29-1 and TRBJ2-1, with 8 bases lining up with TRBD1. The germline gives CDR1 SQVTM, CDR2 ANQGSEA. This CDR3 spans 11 amino acids. With V trimmed by 8 bases and J by 12 bases, 9 bases remained unmatched. CDR3 in DNA: TGCAGCTCGCAAAGGACAGGGCTGCAGTTCTTC. Residues: CSSQRTGLQFF.

This clone was detected a few times. The CDR3 sequence is CASSRVGLALLETQYF. Here the CDR3 DNA reads TGTGCCAGCAGTCGCGTGGGACTAGCTCTCCTGGAGACCCAGTACTTC. The rearrangement links TRBV28 to TRBJ2-5; TRBD2 agrees at 9 bases. Germline loops: CDR1 MDHEN, CDR2 SYDVKM. V shed 5 bases and J 5 bases; nucleotides not matched to a gene: 12. The CDR3 totals 16 residues.

V usage is TRBV19 and J usage is TRBJ1-5; possible D gene TRBD1, 5 bases. The CDR3 contains 15 residues. Trimming took 6 bases from V and 3 from J, leaving 15 bases between them. From germline, CDR1 is LNHDA and CDR2 SQIVND (reference sequence). The CDR3 sequence: CASRGPELLNQPQHF. The CDR3 DNA is TGTGCCAGTAGGGGGCCAGAGCTTCTCAATCAGCCCCAGCATTTT.

V usage is TRBV10-3 and J usage is TRBJ2-3; 15 nucleotides line up with TRBD2. The CDR3 runs to 19 residues. The junction had 15 bases not matched to a gene; V was cut back by 7 bases and J by 4 bases. Germline V gene data show CDR1 as ENHRY and CDR2 as SYGVKD. The CDR3 region is CAITVAGLAGGRGPDTQYF. In DNA, the CDR3 is TGTGCCATCACCGTCGCGGGACTAGCGGGAGGTAGGGGCCCAGATACGCAGTATTTT.

The V call is TRBV19, the J call TRBJ1-2; unclear D gene. Germline V gene lookup returns CDR1 LNHDA and CDR2 SQIVND (reference sequence). V dropped 3 bases and J dropped 4 bases, with 6 bases sitting between them. This CDR3 has 12 amino acids. The CDR3 DNA is TGTGCCAGTAGTATGGAGGTCTATGGCTACACCTTC. Translated: CASSMEVYGYTF.